This T cell receptor (beta chain) was sequenced in a study of T cell repertoires in cytomegalovirus infection. Study at large: Public TCR beta signatures marked donors with CMV infection and the matching HLA. Findings of the study overall: Cumulative public TCR beta family frequency identified carriers of CMV plus the relevant HLA.

The sample holds a few counts of this clonotype. What it binds is not known. Trimming took 4 bases from V and 4 from J, leaving 8 bases between them. From germline, CDR1 is SGHDT and CDR2 YYEEEE. This CDR3 has 13 amino acids. TCRdb re-derived calls from the reads in MiXCR, one entry per CDR3 protein. The data show 150,000 to 200,000 distinct CDR3 sequences, with about 30% seen just once and roughly 29% held by the top ten. The genes are TRBV5-6 and TRBJ2-2; no clear D gene. The specimen sequenced was PBMCs. The clonotype comes from a human donor in good health (CMV status not recorded). Some clones in this sample may be carry-over from other donors' samples. The CDR3: CASSPIGTGELFF. The CDR3 bases are TGTGCCAGCAGCCCCATAGGCACCGGGGAGCTGTTTTTT.